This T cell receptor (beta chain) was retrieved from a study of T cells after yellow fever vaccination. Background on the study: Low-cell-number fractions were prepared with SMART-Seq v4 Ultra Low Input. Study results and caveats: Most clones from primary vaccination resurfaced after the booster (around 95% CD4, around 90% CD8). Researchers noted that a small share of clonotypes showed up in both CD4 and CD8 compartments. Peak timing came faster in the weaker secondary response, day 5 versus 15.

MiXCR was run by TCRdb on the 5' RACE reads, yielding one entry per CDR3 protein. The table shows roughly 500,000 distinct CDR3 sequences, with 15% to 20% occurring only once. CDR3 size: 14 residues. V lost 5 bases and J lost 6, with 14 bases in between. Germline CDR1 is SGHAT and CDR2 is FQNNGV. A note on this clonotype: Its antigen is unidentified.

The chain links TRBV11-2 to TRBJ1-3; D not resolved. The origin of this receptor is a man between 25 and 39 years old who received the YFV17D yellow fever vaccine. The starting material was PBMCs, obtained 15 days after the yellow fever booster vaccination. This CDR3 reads CASSRDGSINTIYF. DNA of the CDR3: TGTGCCAGCAGCCGCGATGGCTCTATAAACACCATATATTTT.